A single sample is the source of the 25 T cell receptor beta chains below, sequenced in a study of CD8 T cells in Susac syndrome. The RNA, roughly 0.5 to 1 ug, was put through reverse transcription using random hexamers. TCRdb reprocessed the immunoSEQ multiplex PCR reads via MiXCR and lists one record per CDR3 protein. Of under 150,000 distinct CDR3 sequences listed, 85% to 95% are singletons. What was sequenced was CD4+ T cells from PBMCs. These receptors were collected from a human donor with Susac syndrome.

The chain combines TRBV3-1 with TRBJ2-5; D ambiguous. The germline gives CDR1 LGHDT, CDR2 YNNKEL (reference sequence). This CDR3 comprises 15 residues. Trimming shortened V by 3 bases and J by 2 bases, and 13 bases separated the two germline ends. CDR3 DNA: TGTGCCAGCAGCCAGCACCCAGGCCAGCAAGAGACCCAGTACTTC. Its protein is CASSQHPGQQETQYF.

CDR3 sequence reads: CASSDDLGTQYF. The CDR3 bases are TGTGCCAGCAGTGACGATCTGGGGACCCAGTACTTC. This rearrangement joins TRBV9 to TRBJ2-5; D gene ambiguous. This CDR3 comprises 12 residues. V lost 5 bases to trimming and J lost 7 bases, with 12 bases between them. The germline V gene encodes CDR1 SGDLS and CDR2 YYNGEE.

This chain uses TRBV12-3 or TRBV12-4 with TRBJ2-2; TRBD2 might be the D (5 bases). The CDR3 totals 14 residues. The CDR3 loop reads CVTDRADSTGELFF. CDR3 sequence (DNA): TGTGTCACGGACCGAGCGGATAGTACCGGGGAGCTGTTTTTT.

V and J are TRBV12-3 or TRBV12-4 and TRBJ1-1; no reliable D call. The CDR3 contains 11 residues. The ends were cut back, 6 bases at V and 7 bases at J, with 9 bases in the middle. The CDR3 DNA is TGTGCCAGCAGCCGCAGCGGTGAAGCTTTCTTT. This gives the protein CASSRSGEAFF.

The chain couples TRBV29-1 to TRBJ1-2, with D unresolved. Trimming took off 4 bases at V and 4 bases at J, with 7 bases between the two ends. CDR3 size: 11 residues. Germline V CDR1 and CDR2: SQVTM, ANQGSEA. In nucleotides, the CDR3 is TGCAGCGTTGCCGGGGTCTATGGCTACACCTTC. It is translated as CSVAGVYGYTF.

The V gene is TRBV12-3 or TRBV12-4, the J gene TRBJ2-1, with 7 bases lining up with TRBD1. The CDR3 loop spans 14 amino acids. J was trimmed by 0 bases and V by 7 bases; bases with no gene match: 3. CDR3 residues: CASTRDSSYNEQFF. Written as DNA, the CDR3 is TGTGCCAGCACCCGGGACAGCTCCTACAATGAGCAGTTCTTC.

The CDR3 loop reads CAWTGGNYGYTF. The CDR3, as DNA: TGTGCCTGGACAGGGGGCAACTATGGCTACACCTTC. The chain carries TRBV30 and TRBJ1-2, with 8 nucleotides matching TRBD1. The V gene end was trimmed by 4 bases and the J gene end by 2 bases; junction bases not matched to a gene: 0. The CDR3 totals 12 residues. Germline CDR1 is GTSNPN and CDR2 is SVGIG (reference sequence).

V and J are TRBV12-3 or TRBV12-4 and TRBJ1-2; possible D gene TRBD1, 5 bases. The CDR3 is made up of 12 amino acids. V was shortened by 8 bases and J by 2 bases, with 9 bases between the two germline ends. This chain's CDR3 is CASGTPNYGYTF. The CDR3 DNA sequence: TGTGCCAGCGGGACGCCGAACTATGGCTACACCTTC.

V is TRBV5-4 and J is TRBJ2-5; D could derive from TRBD1 or TRBD2 (5 bases each). Germline CDR1 is SGHNT and CDR2 is YYREEE (reference sequence). V was pared by 4 bases and J by 3 bases, with 13 bases between. The CDR3 spans 14 residues. DNA of the CDR3: TGTGCCAGCAGCCCGGGACGCGAAGAAGAGACCCAGTACTTC. Protein: CASSPGREEETQYF.

V is TRBV30 and J is TRBJ2-1; D is tentatively TRBD1 or TRBD2 (5 bases each). The CDR3 spans 13 residues. V lost 4 bases and J lost 6, with 13 bases in between. CDR1 and CDR2 (germline): GTSNPN, SVGIG (reference sequence). DNA of the CDR3: TGTGCCTGGAACCGAGGGGTCGGCAATGAGCAGTTCTTC. Amino acids: CAWNRGVGNEQFF.

This chain joins TRBV5-4 and TRBJ2-7; perhaps TRBD1 as D (5 bases). The CDR3 covers 16 residues. V shed 2 bases and J shed 5 bases, with 20 bases lying between them. Germline CDR1 and CDR2: SGHNT and YYREEE (reference sequence). The CDR3 reads CASSLYSLAGMDEQYF. The CDR3 coding sequence is TGTGCCAGCAGCTTATATTCTTTGGCAGGGATGGACGAGCAGTACTTC.

The chain employs TRBV24-1 and TRBJ1-2, with D possibly being TRBD1 (6 bases). Looked up from germline, CDR1 is KGHDR and CDR2 is SFDVKD. The CDR3 is made up of 14 amino acids. With 6 bases removed from V and 4 bases from J, the gap between germline ends came to 14 bases. In DNA form, the CDR3 reads TGTGCCACCAGTTCGGAACAGGGTAGCTATGGCTACACCTTC. Protein product: CATSSEQGSYGYTF.

The rearrangement joins TRBV14 to TRBJ2-7, with D perhaps matching TRBD2 (6 bases). The CDR3 loop spans 13 amino acids. The germline V and J ends were trimmed by 4 bases and 8 bases, with 15 bases remaining between them. The V gene's germline CDR1 is SGHDN and CDR2 FVKESK. This CDR3 reads CASSPAGTLKQYF. CDR3 sequence (DNA): TGTGCCAGCAGCCCAGCGGGTACCCTTAAGCAGTACTTC.

This clonotype was seen only once. This sequence joins TRBV5-4 and TRBJ2-3; 10 nucleotides match TRBD2. V lost 4 bases and J lost 3; bases outside the gene matches: 2. The germline gives CDR1 SGHNT, CDR2 YYREEE (reference sequence). The length of the CDR3 is 14 residues. The CDR3 protein is CASSPGLATDTQYF. CDR3 coding DNA: TGTGCCAGCAGCCCGGGACTAGCGACAGATACGCAGTATTTT.

The chain has TRBV20-1 and TRBJ2-7, with TRBD1 identical over 8 bases. Trimming cost V 2 bases and J 5 bases; bases outside gene matches: 14. This CDR3 has 16 amino acids. CDR1 and CDR2 from the germline V gene are DFQATT and SNEGSKA (reference sequence). Here the CDR3 DNA reads TGCAGTGCTAGAATTACTCCGGGACAGGCCACTAACGAGCAGTACTTC. It codes for CSARITPGQATNEQYF.

V gene TRBV5-1 combines with J gene TRBJ2-5; TRBD1 agrees at 9 bases. The V gene's germline CDR1 is SGHRS and CDR2 YFSETQ. V lost 5 bases and J lost 4; bases outside the gene matches: 6. The CDR3 is made up of 14 amino acids. The CDR3 coding sequence is TGCGCCAGCAGGCGGACAGGGGTGGGAGAGACCCAGTACTTC. Protein sequence: CASRRTGVGETQYF.

In this sample, this clonotype turned up a few times. V usage is TRBV12-3 or TRBV12-4 and J usage is TRBJ1-6, with 8 bases aligning to TRBD1. With V trimmed by 5 bases and J by 7 bases, 4 bases remained unmatched. This CDR3 is built from 14 residues. CDR3 residues: CASSIRQGNSPLHF. In DNA form, the CDR3 reads TGTGCCAGCAGTATCCGACAGGGGAATTCACCCCTCCACTTT.

The rearrangement uses TRBV30 and TRBJ1-1; D call uncertain. Germline CDR1 GTSNPN, CDR2 SVGIG (reference sequence). Trimming removed 4 bases at V and 11 bases at J, with 20 bases between. This CDR3 contains 13 residues. The CDR3 bases are TGTGCCTGGATAGACTCACTACGGTCGAGCGCTTTCTTT. This gives the protein CAWIDSLRSSAFF.

This clonotype showed up just a few times. The rearrangement links TRBV18 to TRBJ1-1, with D unresolved. The V and J ends lost 3 bases and 0 bases respectively, with 5 bases between them. CDR1 is KGHSH and CDR2 is LQKENI in the germline V gene. The length of the CDR3 is 13 residues. The CDR3 region is CASSPGLNTEAFF. DNA for the CDR3: TGTGCCAGCTCACCTGGGCTGAACACTGAAGCTTTCTTT.

This chain uses TRBV7-8 with TRBJ1-5, with TRBD1 as a possible D gene (5 bases). Trimming left V 3 bases short and J 4 bases short, with 10 bases between. The CDR3 loop spans 14 amino acids. CDR1 SGHVS and CDR2 FQNEAQ come from the germline V gene. The CDR3 DNA follows: TGTGCCAGCAGCTTTGGGGCGGCGAATCAGCCCCAGCATTTT. Amino acids: CASSFGAANQPQHF. Drawing the rest from reference TRBV7-8 and TRBJ1-5, the complete variable domain is GAGVSQSPRYKVAKRGQDVALRCDPISGHVSLFWYQQALGQGPEFLTYFQNEAQLDKSGLPSDRFFAERPEGSVSTLKIQRTQQEDSAVYLCASSFGAANQPQHFGDGTRLSIL.

This clonotype was recorded only once. The chain joins TRBV4-3 to TRBJ1-1; no reliable D call. CDR3 length equals 16 residues. Per germline, CDR1 LGHNA and CDR2 YSLEER. V dropped 1 base and J dropped 1 base, with 13 bases sitting between them. The CDR3 DNA is TGCGCCAGCAGCCAAGTTTGGGCGGCGGGGAACACTGAAGCTTTCTTT. Protein: CASSQVWAAGNTEAFF.

In the case of this clonotype: One end of the junction varies from germline; a read error may be responsible. The genes are TRBV14 and TRBJ1-6; 7 bases agree with TRBD1. The CDR3 runs to 13 residues. Per germline, CDR1 SGHDN and CDR2 FVKESK. CDR3 residues: CASSRNSAGTAYF. In nucleotides, the CDR3 is TGTGCCAGCAGCCGGAATTCGGCCGGGACAGCCTACTTT.

The chain joins TRBV20-1 to TRBJ2-5; D remains unclear. The germline gives CDR1 DFQATT, CDR2 SNEGSKA (reference sequence). The CDR3 is made up of 15 amino acids. V was pared by 0 bases and J by 4 bases, with 15 bases between. The CDR3 sequence is CSAREARTPGETQYF. The DNA for the CDR3 is TGCAGTGCTAGAGAGGCCAGGACCCCAGGAGAGACCCAGTACTTC.

This clonotype was counted a single time. The rearrangement uses TRBV23-1 and TRBJ1-5, with a possible D match to TRBD1 (6 bases). TRBV23-1 has ORF status, its function being uncertain. Trimming pared 4 bases from V and 6 bases from J, leaving 16 bases between. The CDR3 runs to 15 residues. CDR3 in amino acids: CASSRPAQGVQPQHF. Here the CDR3 DNA reads TGCGCCAGCAGTCGTCCCGCACAGGGCGTTCAGCCCCAGCATTTT.

This chain joins TRBV5-1 and TRBJ2-4, with 9 nucleotides matching TRBD2. The CDR3 sequence is 15 residues long. Germline assignment: CDR1 SGHRS and CDR2 YFSETQ. V shed 0 bases, J shed 10 bases, and the junction held 8 bases outside the gene matches. The CDR3 is CASSLEPSGANIQYF. For the CDR3, the DNA is TGCGCCAGCAGCTTGGAACCTAGCGGGGCCAATATTCAGTACTTC.